This T cell receptor (beta chain) originates from a study of T cells and Merkel cell carcinoma outcomes. Assay used: immunoSEQ multiplex PCR; TCRdb lists only in-frame clones, some missing. Counted here are about 440 clones, 90% occurring once; the ten biggest clones make up about 6%. The germline V gene has CDR1 SEHNR and CDR2 FQNEAQ (reference sequence). The V end lost 5 bases, the J end lost 2 bases, and 7 bases lay between the germline ends. The CDR3 is made up of 13 amino acids. This clone was recorded once. The antigen is unknown. Study-level points and caveats: Repertoire plus T-cell density reportedly predicted Merkel cell carcinoma outcomes.

The chain employs TRBV7-9 and TRBJ2-1; D remains unclear. The TCR was taken from a human donor with Merkel cell carcinoma. Sequences were obtained from tumor tissue from Merkel cell carcinoma. The CDR3 region has the DNA TGTGCCAGCAGCGCCCTCGCCTACAATGAGCAGTTCTTC. Translating gives CASSALAYNEQFF.